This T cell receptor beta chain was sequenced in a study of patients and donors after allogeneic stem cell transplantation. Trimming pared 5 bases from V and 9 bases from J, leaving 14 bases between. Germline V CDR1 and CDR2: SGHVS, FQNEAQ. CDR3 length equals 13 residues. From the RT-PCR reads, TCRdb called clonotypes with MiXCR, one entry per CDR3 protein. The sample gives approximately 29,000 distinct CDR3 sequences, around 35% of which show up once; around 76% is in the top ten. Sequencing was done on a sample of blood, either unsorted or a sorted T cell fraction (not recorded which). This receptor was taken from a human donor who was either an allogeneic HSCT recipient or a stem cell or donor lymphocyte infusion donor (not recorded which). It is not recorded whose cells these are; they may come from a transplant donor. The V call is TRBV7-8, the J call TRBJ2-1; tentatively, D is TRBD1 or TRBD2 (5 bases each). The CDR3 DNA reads TGTGCCAGCAGCCAGGGAAGCGGAAGTGAGCAGTTCTTC. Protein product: CASSQGSGSEQFF.